This T cell receptor beta chain stems from a study of vaccination and CD4 T cells after COVID-19. The wider study: Cells were stimulated with overlapping spike peptides from SARS-CoV-2, HCoV-NL63, HCoV-OC43 and HCoV-229E. Control cultures were supplied with a CEFX pool, an HIV-1 Nef pool, or no peptide at all.

As to this clonotype: Its target is not known.

The Oncomine TCR Beta short-read assay sequenced DNA from cultured CD4+ T cells. TCRdb analysed the PCR reads with MiXCR anew, one entry per CDR3 protein. The sample yields some 25,000 distinct CDR3 sequences, around three fifths seen once. Treatment defined: approximately 9-day PBMC culture with coronavirus spike peptide pools or control peptides (ViraFEST assay). Culture of approximately 2.1 million PBMCs per well took place with about 10 IU/ml IL-2 and 10 ug/ml peptide pools. At days 3 and 7, half the medium was exchanged for fresh IL-2 medium. Germline CDR1 is DFQATT and CDR2 is SNEGSKA (reference sequence). V was trimmed by 3 bases and J by 0 bases, leaving 9 bases between them. This CDR3 comprises 13 residues.

The TCR was taken from a human donor who had recovered from COVID-19. The rearrangement joins TRBV20-1 to TRBJ2-7; maybe TRBD1 (6 bases). Source material: CD4+ T cells from blood, cultured in vitro. The CDR3: CSASGRGSYEQYF. As DNA, the CDR3 is TGCAGTGCTAGCGGCAGGGGCTCCTACGAGCAGTACTTC.